The TCR beta chain described here comes from a study of early stage breast cancer tumors. Turning to the study itself: Each sample averaged approximately 10-fold read coverage. Broader study findings: Commonly generated sequences made up most enriched TCRB sequences shared between patients.

The length of the CDR3 is 13 residues. Germline V lookup: CDR1 SEHNR, CDR2 FQNEAQ (reference sequence). V shed 4 bases and J shed 8 bases, with 12 bases lying between them. Some clones are missing from TCRdb's copy, which holds only in-frame ones; the method was immunoSEQ multiplex PCR. The sample lists more than 65,000 clones, about 85% occurring once. This clone was counted between two and nine times. The antigen is unknown. Sample: blood. This TCR came from a person aged 40 to 49 with breast cancer. This chain connects TRBV7-9 to TRBJ1-3; a weak D match, TRBD1 (6 bases). The CDR3 region has the DNA TGTGCCAGCAGCTCCGCAGGGGTGGACACCATATATTTT. Protein product: CASSSAGVDTIYF.